This T cell receptor beta chain comes out of a study of cytomegalovirus exposure and HLA in healthy donors. Study conclusions and caveats: Available immune exposure information was restricted to CMV serostatus only. Reported findings show TCR beta sequences accurately forecast HLA-A and HLA-B alleles in most subjects. There were about 160 TCR beta chains listed as cytomegalovirus-associated.

The CDR3 loop spans 16 amino acids. Germline V lookup: CDR1 SGHNT, CDR2 YENEEA. The PCR contained 60 Vbeta and 13 Jbeta primers. Profiling relied on immunoSEQ multiplex PCR, and the TCRdb table lists in-frame clones only, not all of them. The sample has 100,000 to 150,000 clones; around 84% are singletons. As regards this clone: The antigen remains unidentified. An end of the junction differs from the germline gene, which may be a read error.

Sequencing was done on a sample of PBMCs. The chain is built from TRBV11-3 and TRBJ2-1; 11 nucleotides align to TRBD2. The receptor's source is a man between 18 and 29 years old in good health and CMV-seronegative. The CDR3 DNA reads TGTGCCAGCAGTTTAGGGGCTAGCGGGGGGTACAATGAGCAGTTCTTC. Its protein product is CASSLGASGGYNEQFF.